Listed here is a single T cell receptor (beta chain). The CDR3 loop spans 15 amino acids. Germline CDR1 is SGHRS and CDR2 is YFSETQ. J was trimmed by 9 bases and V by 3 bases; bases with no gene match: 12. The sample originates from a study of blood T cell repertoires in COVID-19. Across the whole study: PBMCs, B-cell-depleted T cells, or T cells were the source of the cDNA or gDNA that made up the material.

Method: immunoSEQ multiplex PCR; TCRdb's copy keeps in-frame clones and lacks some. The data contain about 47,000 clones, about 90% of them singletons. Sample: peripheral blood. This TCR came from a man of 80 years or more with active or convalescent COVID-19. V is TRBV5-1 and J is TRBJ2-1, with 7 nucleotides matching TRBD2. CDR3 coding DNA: TGCGCCAGCAGCTCTGCGGGGCGGGAGTTTAGTGAGCAGTTCTTC. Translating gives CASSSAGREFSEQFF.